The next 30 T cell receptor beta chains were all read from a single sample in a study of T cell changes during pregnancy in multiple sclerosis. Clones were sequenced by immunoSEQ multiplex PCR, and TCRdb holds only the in-frame ones, with some missing. The sample contains under 65,000 clones, roughly 93% of which appear only once. Sequencing was performed on CD8+ T cells from peripheral blood mononuclear cells, taken in the third trimester of pregnancy. The source is a female donor with multiple sclerosis, enrolled in a pregnancy study.

The rearrangement uses TRBV19 and TRBJ2-1, with D perhaps TRBD2 (5 bases). V shed 7 bases and J shed 7 bases, with 17 bases lying between them. This CDR3 spans 14 amino acids. Germline CDR1 reads LNHDA; CDR2 reads SQIVND (reference sequence). CDR3 residues: CASTAGVEGNEQFF. CDR3 sequence (DNA): TGTGCCAGTACCGCCGGGGTTGAAGGGAATGAGCAGTTCTTC.

J is TRBJ2-3 and V is TRBV7-9; 7 nucleotides line up with TRBD1. The CDR3 is 12 amino acids. V lost 2 bases, J lost 8 bases, and 1 base stayed unmatched. Germline values: CDR1 SEHNR, CDR2 FQNEAQ (reference sequence). The CDR3 reads CASSLSGGTQYF. The CDR3 DNA reads as TGTGCCAGCAGCTTATCAGGGGGTACGCAGTATTTT. The whole variable domain, filled in from reference TRBV7-9 and TRBJ2-3, reads DTGVSQNPRHKITKRGQNVTFRCDPISEHNRLYWYRQTLGQGPEFLTYFQNEAQLEKSRLLSDRFSAERPKGSFSTLEIQRTEQGDSAMYLCASSLSGGTQYFGPGTRLTVL.

The genes are TRBV5-1 and TRBJ2-7, with a tentative D call TRBD1 (5 bases). Trimming left V 1 base short and J 2 bases short, with 10 bases between. The length of the CDR3 is 14 residues. Germline CDR1 and CDR2: SGHRS and YFSETQ. CDR3 coding DNA: TGCGCCAGCAGCTTGTGGCCAGGGCCCTACGAGCAGTACTTC. It codes for CASSLWPGPYEQYF.

This chain connects TRBV5-1 to TRBJ2-1, with TRBD1 as a possible D gene (5 bases). CDR3 length: 16 residues. CDR1 SGHRS and CDR2 YFSETQ come from the germline V gene. The V gene lost 0 bases and the J gene lost 0 bases, with 10 bases spanning the gap. The CDR3 loop reads CASSLGRQLSYNEQFF. The CDR3 DNA sequence: TGCGCCAGCAGCTTGGGGAGACAGCTCTCCTACAATGAGCAGTTCTTC.

V gene TRBV5-4 combines with J gene TRBJ1-2; D possibly corresponds to TRBD1 (5 bases). The CDR3 totals 12 residues. V lost 10 bases to trimming and J lost 2 bases, with 12 bases between them. Germline CDR1 reads SGHNT; CDR2 reads YYREEE (reference sequence). CDR3 residues: CAGWSGNYGYTF. CDR3 DNA: TGTGCCGGTTGGTCAGGGAACTATGGCTACACCTTC.

The chain carries TRBV5-1 and TRBJ2-5; a weak D match, TRBD1 (6 bases). V lost 0 bases to trimming and J lost 0 bases, with 15 bases between them. The germline gives CDR1 SGHRS, CDR2 YFSETQ. This CDR3 is built from 17 residues. The DNA for the CDR3 is TGCGCCAGCAGCTTGGGGGTGGGGGCATCTTACCAAGAGACCCAGTACTTC. It specifies CASSLGVGASYQETQYF. The whole variable domain, filled in from reference TRBV5-1 and TRBJ2-5, reads KAGVTQTPRYLIKTRGQQVTLSCSPISGHRSVSWYQQTPGQGLQFLFEYFSETQRNKGNFPGRFSGRQFSNSRSEMNVSTLELGDSALYLCASSLGVGASYQETQYFGPGTRLLVL.

The chain combines TRBV10-3 with TRBJ2-3, with TRBD2 identical over 7 bases. This CDR3 region has 17 residues. Germline assignment: CDR1 ENHRY and CDR2 SYGVKD. The ends lost 8 bases at V and 4 bases at J; junction bases unmatched: 18. The CDR3 DNA reads as TGTGCCATCCGCGAATGGGTGGGGGGGGAAATAGCAGATACGCAGTATTTT. It translates to CAIREWVGGEIADTQYF.

The V and J genes are TRBV29-1 and TRBJ2-6; 7 nucleotides line up with TRBD1. This CDR3 comprises 14 residues. CDR1 is SQVTM and CDR2 is ANQGSEA in the germline V gene. J gave up 2 bases and V 2 bases, and 0 bases lay outside the gene matches. The CDR3 reads CSVETGAGANVLTF. The CDR3 DNA follows: TGCAGCGTTGAAACAGGGGCTGGGGCCAACGTCCTGACTTTC.

The CDR3 here is CASSLSGTRFTDTQYF. CDR3 nucleotides: TGTGCCAGCAGCTTATCGGGAACCCGATTCACAGATACGCAGTATTTT. This chain connects TRBV13 to TRBJ2-3; a weak D match, TRBD2 (5 bases). Deletions cut 2 bases from V and 2 bases from J, with 14 bases between. Germline V CDR1 and CDR2: PRHDT, FYEKMQ (reference sequence). This CDR3 region has 16 residues.

The gene calls are TRBV4-1 and TRBJ2-1, with 10 bases aligning to TRBD1. CDR1 is MGHRA and CDR2 is YSYEKL in the germline V gene. There are 16 residues in the CDR3. The V gene end was trimmed by 5 bases and the J gene end by 7 bases; junction bases not matched to a gene: 11. CDR3 in DNA: TGCGCCAGCAGCGTAGACGGGACAGGGGTATCAAATGAGCAGTTCTTC. It yields the protein CASSVDGTGVSNEQFF.

The CDR3 region is CASSPRTGPGNQPQHF. The DNA for the CDR3 is TGTGCCAGCAGCCCTCGGACAGGCCCGGGCAATCAGCCCCAGCATTTT. This sequence joins TRBV7-6 and TRBJ1-5, with TRBD1 matching over 7 bases. CDR1 SGHVS and CDR2 FNYEAQ come from the germline V gene. This CDR3 is built from 16 residues. Trimming took 5 bases from V and 2 from J; bases not matched to a gene: 9.

The V gene is TRBV29-1, the J gene TRBJ2-5; no clear D. Per germline, CDR1 SQVTM and CDR2 ANQGSEA. With 3 bases removed from V and 4 bases from J, the gap between germline ends came to 3 bases. The CDR3 length is 10 residues. CDR3 sequence: CSVDGETQYF. The CDR3, as DNA: TGCAGCGTTGACGGAGAGACCCAGTACTTC.

This clone has a single count. The V gene is TRBV30, the J gene TRBJ2-7; tentatively, D is TRBD2 (7 bases). Germline V gives CDR1 GTSNPN, CDR2 SVGIG (reference sequence). The germline V and J ends were trimmed by 2 bases and 2 bases, with 13 bases remaining between them. This CDR3 has 14 residues. CDR3 protein: CAWSRVGGPYEQYF. CDR3 coding DNA: TGTGCCTGGAGTAGGGTCGGGGGGCCCTACGAGCAGTACTTC.

The genes are TRBV11-2 and TRBJ2-2, with D tentatively TRBD1 (6 bases). V gave up 7 bases and J gave up 3 bases, with 21 bases separating them. The CDR3 length is 17 residues. Germline V CDR1 and CDR2: SGHAT, FQNNGV. The CDR3 sequence is CASNPRQAVSYTGELFF. The CDR3 coding sequence is TGTGCCAGCAACCCTAGACAGGCGGTATCTTACACCGGGGAGCTGTTTTTT.

V usage is TRBV7-2 and J usage is TRBJ2-7; D is undetermined. V lost 3 bases and J 3 bases, leaving 9 bases between the germline ends. The CDR3 has 13 residues. Germline CDR1 SGHTA, CDR2 FQGNSA. DNA of the CDR3: TGTGCCAGCAGCTTTTTAGCTGTCTACGAGCAGTACTTC. It codes for CASSFLAVYEQYF. Together with reference TRBV7-2 and TRBJ2-7, the CDR3 gives the full variable domain: GAGVSQSPSNKVTEKGKDVELRCDPISGHTALYWYRQSLGQGLEFLIYFQGNSAPDKSGLPSDRFSAERTGGSVSTLTIQRTQQEDSAVYLCASSFLAVYEQYFGPGTRLTVT.

CDR3: CASSATSGRFYEQYF. In nucleotides, the CDR3 is TGTGCCAGCAGTGCGACTAGCGGGAGATTTTACGAGCAGTACTTC. The chain has TRBV6-5 and TRBJ2-7; 12 bases agree with TRBD2. Trimming cost V 5 bases and J 4 bases; bases outside gene matches: 6. Germline assignment: CDR1 MNHEY and CDR2 SVGAGI. The CDR3 sequence is 15 residues long.

V is TRBV10-3 and J is TRBJ2-7; TRBD2 matches 11 bases. Germline V CDR1 and CDR2: ENHRY, SYGVKD. J lost 4 bases, V lost 6 bases, and 17 bases had no gene match. The CDR3 runs to 18 residues. CDR3 nucleotides: TGTGCCATCAGGAACCGGCTAGCGGGAGGCCGCGGAGGGTACGAGCAGTACTTC. Translation: CAIRNRLAGGRGGYEQYF.

V gene TRBV28 combines with J gene TRBJ1-1; D remains unclear. The ends were cut back, 6 bases at V and 0 bases at J, with 11 bases in the middle. CDR1 MDHEN and CDR2 SYDVKM come from the germline V gene. The length of the CDR3 is 14 residues. The CDR3 spells CASSVQRVNTEAFF. The CDR3, as DNA: TGTGCCAGCAGCGTACAGAGAGTGAACACTGAAGCTTTCTTT.

This chain connects TRBV7-9 to TRBJ1-5; D may be TRBD1 (6 bases). Trimming took off 1 base at V and 5 bases at J, with 15 bases between the two ends. Per germline, CDR1 SEHNR and CDR2 FQNEAQ (reference sequence). This CDR3 spans 16 amino acids. The CDR3, as DNA: TGTGCCAGCAGCTTAGGTTCCGGGGGGCGGCATCAGCCCCAGCATTTT. It is translated as CASSLGSGGRHQPQHF.

V and J are TRBV27 and TRBJ2-7; weak D call: TRBD1 (6 bases). CDR3 size: 13 residues. Between the trimmed V and J ends, which lost 8 bases and 5 bases, there was a span of 16 bases. Germline assignment: CDR1 MNHEY and CDR2 SMNVEV (reference sequence). The CDR3 protein is CASSTGGVDEQYF. DNA for the CDR3: TGTGCCAGCTCGACAGGTGGGGTTGACGAGCAGTACTTC.

V gene TRBV2 combines with J gene TRBJ2-7; D is unclear. Trimming removed 7 bases at V and 2 bases at J, with 12 bases between. CDR3 length: 13 residues. Germline V gene lookup returns CDR1 SNHLY and CDR2 FYNNEI. DNA for the CDR3: TGTGCCAGCAACCGGAGACCAACCTACGAGCAGTACTTC. This sequence encodes CASNRRPTYEQYF.

This chain joins TRBV7-9 and TRBJ2-5; 9 bases align to TRBD1. The CDR3 totals 12 residues. V lost 7 bases and J lost 5; bases outside the gene matches: 2. Germline-derived CDR1 and CDR2 are SEHNR and FQNEAQ (reference sequence). The CDR3 region is CASTDRGETQYF. In DNA form, the CDR3 reads TGTGCCAGCACGGACAGGGGTGAGACCCAGTACTTC.

The chain combines TRBV28 with TRBJ2-5; 9 bases map to TRBD1. Trimming cost V 5 bases and J 2 bases; bases outside gene matches: 6. Germline V CDR1 and CDR2: MDHEN, SYDVKM. The CDR3 loop spans 15 amino acids. The CDR3 bases are TGTGCCAGCAGTGCAGCCGACAGGGGGCAAGAGACCCAGTACTTC. Amino acid sequence: CASSAADRGQETQYF.

The chain links TRBV28 to TRBJ2-3; weak D call: TRBD2 (6 bases). V was shortened by 4 bases and J by 4 bases, with 12 bases between the two germline ends. The CDR3 runs to 14 residues. Germline CDR1 MDHEN, CDR2 SYDVKM. Here the CDR3 DNA reads TGTGCCAGCAGTTCGGAGGGTCTCGCAGATACGCAGTATTTT. This sequence encodes CASSSEGLADTQYF.

The J gene is TRBJ2-2, the V gene TRBV19; 7 nucleotides match TRBD1. Germline assignment: CDR1 LNHDA and CDR2 SQIVND (reference sequence). The CDR3 loop spans 13 amino acids. V shed 10 bases and J 5 bases; nucleotides not matched to a gene: 7. DNA for the CDR3: TGTGCCACCCGACAGGGATGGACCGGGGAGCTGTTTTTT. Translated, it gives CATRQGWTGELFF.

The V and J genes are TRBV19 and TRBJ2-1; 10 bases fit TRBD2. CDR1 is LNHDA, CDR2 SQIVND, per germline (reference sequence). V gave up 7 bases and J gave up 6 bases; unmatched junction bases: 9. The CDR3 runs 15 residues. DNA of the CDR3: TGTGCCAGTACCACGACTAGCGGGTACATCAATGAGCAGTTCTTC. This translates into CASTTTSGYINEQFF. The variable domain in full, completed from reference TRBV19 and TRBJ2-1, reads DGGITQSPKYLFRKEGQNVTLSCEQNLNHDAMYWYRQDPGQGLRLIYYSQIVNDFQKGDIAEGYSVSREKKESFPLTVTSAQKNPTAFYLCASTTTSGYINEQFFGPGTRLTVL.

This rearrangement joins TRBV6-5 to TRBJ2-1; 11 positions match TRBD2. CDR1 and CDR2 from the germline V gene are MNHEY and SVGAGI. Losses at the gene ends were 3 bases for V and 8 bases for J; bases not matched to a gene: 3. The CDR3 has 14 residues. CDR3 protein: CASSYGLAGDEQFF. The CDR3 DNA reads TGTGCCAGCAGTTATGGACTAGCGGGCGATGAGCAGTTCTTC.

This rearrangement joins TRBV7-2 to TRBJ2-7, with unresolved D. From germline, CDR1 is SGHTA and CDR2 FQGNSA. V was shortened by 4 bases and J by 2 bases, with 9 bases between the two germline ends. The CDR3 has 13 residues. CDR3 loop: CASSSVPTYEQYF. Here the CDR3 DNA reads TGTGCCAGCAGCTCGGTGCCCACCTACGAGCAGTACTTC.

The V and J genes are TRBV19 and TRBJ2-7, with D perhaps matching TRBD1 (6 bases). The CDR3 runs to 12 residues. Trimming took off 5 bases at V and 6 bases at J, with 11 bases between the two ends. Germline V lookup: CDR1 LNHDA, CDR2 SQIVND (reference sequence). CDR3 sequence reads: CASSPAGAEQYF. CDR3 in DNA: TGTGCCAGTAGTCCTGCAGGGGCCGAGCAGTACTTC.

This rearrangement joins TRBV4-1 to TRBJ1-4, with 9 bases fitting TRBD1. CDR3 length: 17 residues. Germline V gene lookup returns CDR1 MGHRA and CDR2 YSYEKL. The ends lost 0 bases at V and 5 bases at J; junction bases unmatched: 7. The CDR3 region is CASSQDGTGWENEKLFF. The CDR3 coding sequence is TGCGCCAGCAGCCAAGATGGGACAGGGTGGGAGAATGAAAAACTGTTTTTT.